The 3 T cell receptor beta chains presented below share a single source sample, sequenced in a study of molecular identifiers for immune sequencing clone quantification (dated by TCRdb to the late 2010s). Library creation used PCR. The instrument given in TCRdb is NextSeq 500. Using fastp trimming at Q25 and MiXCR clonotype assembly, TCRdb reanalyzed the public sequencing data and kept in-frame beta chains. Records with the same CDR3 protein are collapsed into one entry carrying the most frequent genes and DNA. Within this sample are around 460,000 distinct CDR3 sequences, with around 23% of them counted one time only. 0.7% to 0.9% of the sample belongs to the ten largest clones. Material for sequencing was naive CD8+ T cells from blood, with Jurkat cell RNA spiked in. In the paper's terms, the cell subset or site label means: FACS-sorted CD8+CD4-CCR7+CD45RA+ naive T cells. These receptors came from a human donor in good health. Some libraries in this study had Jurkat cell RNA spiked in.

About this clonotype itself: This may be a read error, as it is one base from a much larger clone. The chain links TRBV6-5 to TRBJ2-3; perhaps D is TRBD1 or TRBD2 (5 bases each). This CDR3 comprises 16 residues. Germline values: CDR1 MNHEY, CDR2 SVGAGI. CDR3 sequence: CAGSLSGSSSTDTQYF. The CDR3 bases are TGTGCCGGCAGCCTTTCAGGGAGCTCTAGCACAGATACGCAGTATTTT.

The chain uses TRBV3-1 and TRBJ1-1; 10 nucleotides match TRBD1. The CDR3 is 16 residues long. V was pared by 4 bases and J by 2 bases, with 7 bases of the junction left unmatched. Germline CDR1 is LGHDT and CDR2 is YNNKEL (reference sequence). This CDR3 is CASSLTGTGDNTEAFF. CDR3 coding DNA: TGTGCCAGCAGCCTAACCGGGACAGGGGACAACACTGAAGCTTTCTTT.

Here the CDR3 reads CASTPKLTGRHGYTF. The DNA of the CDR3 is TGTGCCAGCACCCCAAAACTGACAGGCCGGCATGGCTACACCTTC. The gene calls are TRBV2 and TRBJ1-2, with D maybe TRBD1 (6 bases). Germline values: CDR1 SNHLY, CDR2 FYNNEI. The CDR3 consists of 15 residues. Trimming removed 7 bases from V and 6 bases from J, with 21 bases in between.